These 20 T cell receptor beta chains came from one sample sequenced in a study of cytomegalovirus exposure and HLA in healthy donors. The PCR contained 60 Vbeta and 13 Jbeta primers. The data were produced by immunoSEQ multiplex PCR, yet TCRdb's version contains in-frame clones alone and is incomplete. This sample has under 200,000 clones, with approximately 81% found just once. Sequenced input: PBMCs. The receptor source for this set is a young man in good health and CMV-seronegative.

This clone came up once. V usage is TRBV28 and J usage is TRBJ1-5; D is undetermined. Trimming removed 6 bases from V and 2 bases from J, with 11 bases in between. The CDR3 sequence is 14 residues long. Per germline, CDR1 MDHEN and CDR2 SYDVKM. In DNA form, the CDR3 reads TGTGCCAGCAGCCCATTCACGGGCAATCAGCCCCAGCATTTT. Its translation: CASSPFTGNQPQHF.

The V and J genes are TRBV28 and TRBJ2-5; maybe TRBD2 (6 bases). V lost 7 bases to trimming and J lost 2 bases, with 14 bases between them. The CDR3 covers 14 residues. The germline CDR1 and CDR2 sequences are MDHEN and SYDVKM. CDR3 coding DNA: TGTGCCAGCACCTCCTTTGGGGGGCAAGAGACCCAGTACTTC. Translated: CASTSFGGQETQYF. Using reference TRBV28 and TRBJ2-5 for the parts outside the CDR3, the full variable domain is DVKVTQSSRYLVKRTGEKVFLECVQDMDHENMFWYRQDPGLGLRLIYFSYDVKMKEKGDIPEGYSVSREKKERFSLILESASTNQTSMYLCASTSFGGQETQYFGPGTRLLVL.

This rearrangement joins TRBV5-1 to TRBJ2-5; D is uncertain. The DNA matches TRBJ2-7 better at its end, which makes the J call doubtful. The germline V gene encodes CDR1 SGHRS and CDR2 YFSETQ. The CDR3 covers 13 residues. The CDR3 DNA reads TGCGCCAGCAGTCCTAGTGCAGTCCACGAGCAGTACTTC. Residues: CASSPSAVHEQYF.

The V call is TRBV18, the J call TRBJ1-1; TRBD1 aligns across 7 bases. The length of the CDR3 is 15 residues. From germline, CDR1 is KGHSH and CDR2 LQKENI. V lost 2 bases to trimming and J lost 0 bases; unmatched junction nucleotides: 3. This CDR3 is CASSPRGRVNTEAFF. CDR3 DNA: TGTGCCAGCTCACCAAGGGGGCGGGTGAACACTGAAGCTTTCTTT.

The chain has TRBV7-6 and TRBJ1-5; possibly TRBD1 for D (6 bases). Germline CDR1 SGHVS, CDR2 FNYEAQ. Trimming took off 1 base at V and 3 bases at J, with 19 bases between the two ends. The CDR3 totals 18 residues. Here the CDR3 DNA reads TGTGCCAGCAGCTTAGGCACAGGGCGGTTGGGGGCCAATCAGCCCCAGCATTTT. This codes for CASSLGTGRLGANQPQHF.

The chain combines TRBV7-2 with TRBJ1-2; 7 nucleotides match TRBD1. Per germline, CDR1 SGHTA and CDR2 FQGNSA. There are 16 residues in the CDR3. V shed 5 bases, J shed 5 bases, and the junction held 14 bases outside the gene matches. The CDR3 DNA follows: TGTGCCAGCAGCCTCCACGGGGACAGCGACCCTTATGGCTACACCTTC. It is translated as CASSLHGDSDPYGYTF.

This clone appeared once. The chain employs TRBV19 and TRBJ2-3; possibly TRBD2 for D (5 bases). Germline V lookup: CDR1 LNHDA, CDR2 SQIVND (reference sequence). Trimming removed 9 bases at V and 3 bases at J, with 13 bases between. This CDR3 region has 13 residues. Here the CDR3 DNA reads TGTGCCAGCACCGGACTTTGGACAGATACGCAGTATTTT. Translating it yields CASTGLWTDTQYF.

The chain employs TRBV10-3 and TRBJ2-2; a weak D match, TRBD1 (6 bases). This CDR3 has 18 residues. V lost 0 bases, J lost 4 bases, and 18 bases lay in between. CDR1 is ENHRY, CDR2 SYGVKD, per germline. CDR3 residues: CAISESGGAGVSTGELFF. The CDR3 DNA sequence: TGTGCCATCAGTGAGTCTGGTGGTGCAGGGGTAAGCACCGGGGAGCTGTTTTTT.

The rearrangement links TRBV7-9 to TRBJ2-5; D is unresolved. CDR1 SEHNR and CDR2 FQNEAQ come from the germline V gene (reference sequence). V lost 0 bases, J lost 5 bases, and 4 bases lay in between. CDR3 length equals 12 residues. The CDR3: CASSLAQETQYF. The CDR3 DNA sequence: TGTGCCAGCAGCTTAGCGCAGGAGACCCAGTACTTC. The whole variable domain, filled in from reference TRBV7-9 and TRBJ2-5, reads DTGVSQNPRHKITKRGQNVTFRCDPISEHNRLYWYRQTLGQGPEFLTYFQNEAQLEKSRLLSDRFSAERPKGSFSTLEIQRTEQGDSAMYLCASSLAQETQYFGPGTRLLVL.

The V gene is TRBV2, the J gene TRBJ1-3; no definite D call. The CDR3 loop spans 16 amino acids. Between the trimmed V and J ends, which lost 7 bases and 3 bases, there was a span of 19 bases. Germline assignment: CDR1 SNHLY and CDR2 FYNNEI. The chain's CDR3 is CASIGVGVVNGNTIYF. As DNA, the CDR3 is TGTGCCAGCATCGGGGTCGGGGTGGTGAATGGAAACACCATATATTTT.

The chain uses TRBV5-7 and TRBJ2-2; 7 bases align to TRBD1. TRBV5-7 falls under the ORF class, with uncertain function. The CDR3 contains 17 residues. The V gene end was trimmed by 2 bases and the J gene end by 5 bases; junction bases not matched to a gene: 12. CDR3 sequence reads: CASSFNSTGARTGELFF. The CDR3 DNA follows: TGTGCCAGCAGCTTCAATTCTACAGGGGCGAGAACCGGGGAGCTGTTTTTT.

V gene TRBV9 combines with J gene TRBJ1-4; 8 bases match TRBD1. CDR3 length: 13 amino acids. V shed 4 bases and J 7 bases; nucleotides not matched to a gene: 3. CDR1 is SGDLS, CDR2 YYNGEE, per germline. CDR3 in amino acids: CASSSTGGEKLFF. DNA of the CDR3: TGTGCCAGCAGCAGTACAGGGGGTGAAAAACTGTTTTTT.

This clone was seen only once. The CDR3: CASSLALSVEGKQYF. The CDR3 region has the DNA TGTGCCAGCAGCTTGGCGTTGTCAGTCGAGGGTAAGCAGTACTTC. V and J are TRBV5-5 and TRBJ2-7; maybe TRBD2 (5 bases). V was clipped by 0 bases and J by 8 bases, with 18 bases between them. Germline V lookup: CDR1 SGHKS, CDR2 YYEKEE (reference sequence). CDR3 length equals 15 residues.

The V gene is TRBV7-8, the J gene TRBJ1-6, with 7 bases fitting TRBD1. The V gene end was trimmed by 5 bases and the J gene end by 7 bases; junction bases not matched to a gene: 14. CDR3 length: 17 amino acids. Germline values: CDR1 SGHVS, CDR2 FQNEAQ. The chain's CDR3 is CASSLTRYRDRNSPLHF. For the CDR3, the DNA is TGTGCCAGCAGCCTAACCCGCTACCGGGACAGAAATTCACCCCTCCACTTT.

This chain uses TRBV7-9 with TRBJ1-1, with D possibly TRBD1 on 5 matching bases. CDR3 length equals 12 residues. The ends were cut back, 7 bases at V and 7 bases at J, with 13 bases in the middle. The V gene's germline CDR1 is SEHNR and CDR2 FQNEAQ (reference sequence). The CDR3 loop reads CASTAGGVEAFF. The CDR3 region has the DNA TGTGCCAGCACCGCTGGAGGGGTTGAAGCTTTCTTT. Complete variable domain (other parts from reference TRBV7-9 and TRBJ1-1): DTGVSQNPRHKITKRGQNVTFRCDPISEHNRLYWYRQTLGQGPEFLTYFQNEAQLEKSRLLSDRFSAERPKGSFSTLEIQRTEQGDSAMYLCASTAGGVEAFFGQGTRLTVV.

The chain combines TRBV15 with TRBJ2-1, with D possibly TRBD1 on 5 matching bases. V lost 0 bases and J 8 bases, leaving 8 bases between the germline ends. The germline CDR1 and CDR2 sequences are LNHNV and YYDKDF (reference sequence). The CDR3 length is 13 residues. DNA of the CDR3: TGTGCCACCAGCAGAGACAGGGTTGATGAGCAGTTCTTC. This sequence encodes CATSRDRVDEQFF.

The chain is built from TRBV28 and TRBJ1-5; D remains unclear. Trimming removed 6 bases at V and 7 bases at J, with 7 bases between. Looked up from germline, CDR1 is MDHEN and CDR2 is SYDVKM. The CDR3 extends over 11 amino acids. The CDR3 protein is CASSSRQPQHF. The CDR3 nucleotides read TGTGCCAGCAGCTCCCGGCAGCCCCAGCATTTT.

This clone was found once. This sequence joins TRBV7-6 and TRBJ2-1; 9 nucleotides align to TRBD2. Germline values: CDR1 SGHVS, CDR2 FNYEAQ. This CDR3 is built from 16 residues. Unmatched junction bases numbered 13, after V lost 4 bases and J lost 9 bases. The CDR3, as DNA: TGTGCCAGCAGCTCTACTCCGGGACTAGCCATTGGTGAGCAGTTCTTC. Its translation: CASSSTPGLAIGEQFF.

This CDR3 is CASSYTGGSYEQYF. The CDR3 nucleotides read TGTGCCAGCAGCTACACAGGGGGCAGCTACGAGCAGTACTTC. The chain couples TRBV7-2 to TRBJ2-7, with 9 bases matching TRBD1. The V segment lost 4 bases and the J segment 3 bases; nucleotides outside the gene matches: 4. The CDR3 totals 14 residues. Germline V gives CDR1 SGHTA, CDR2 FQGNSA. The complete variable domain, with remaining parts taken from reference TRBV7-2 and TRBJ2-7, reads GAGVSQSPSNKVTEKGKDVELRCDPISGHTALYWYRQSLGQGLEFLIYFQGNSAPDKSGLPSDRFSAERTGGSVSTLTIQRTQQEDSAVYLCASSYTGGSYEQYFGPGTRLTVT.

This chain links TRBV7-2 with TRBJ2-2; TRBD2 is a possible D gene (5 bases). Trimming shortened V by 2 bases and J by 0 bases, and 7 bases separated the two germline ends. The CDR3 loop spans 15 amino acids. Germline CDR1 reads SGHTA; CDR2 reads FQGNSA. The CDR3 is CASSLRGSNTGELFF. CDR3 coding DNA: TGTGCCAGCAGCTTACGGGGATCGAACACCGGGGAGCTGTTTTTT.